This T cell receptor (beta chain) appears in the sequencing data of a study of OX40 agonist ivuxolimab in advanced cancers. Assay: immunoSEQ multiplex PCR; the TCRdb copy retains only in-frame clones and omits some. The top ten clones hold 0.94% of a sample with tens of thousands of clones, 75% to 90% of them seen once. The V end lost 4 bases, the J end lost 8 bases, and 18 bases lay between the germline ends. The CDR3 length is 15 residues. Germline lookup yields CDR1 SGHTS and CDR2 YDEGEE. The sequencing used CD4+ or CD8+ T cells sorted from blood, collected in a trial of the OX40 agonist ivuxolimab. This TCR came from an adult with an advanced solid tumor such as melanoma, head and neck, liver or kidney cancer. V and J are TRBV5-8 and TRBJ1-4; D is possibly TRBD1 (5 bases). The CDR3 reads CASSLDSLRSEKLFF. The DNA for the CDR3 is TGTGCCAGCAGCCTAGACAGTCTCCGGAGCGAAAAACTGTTTTTT.